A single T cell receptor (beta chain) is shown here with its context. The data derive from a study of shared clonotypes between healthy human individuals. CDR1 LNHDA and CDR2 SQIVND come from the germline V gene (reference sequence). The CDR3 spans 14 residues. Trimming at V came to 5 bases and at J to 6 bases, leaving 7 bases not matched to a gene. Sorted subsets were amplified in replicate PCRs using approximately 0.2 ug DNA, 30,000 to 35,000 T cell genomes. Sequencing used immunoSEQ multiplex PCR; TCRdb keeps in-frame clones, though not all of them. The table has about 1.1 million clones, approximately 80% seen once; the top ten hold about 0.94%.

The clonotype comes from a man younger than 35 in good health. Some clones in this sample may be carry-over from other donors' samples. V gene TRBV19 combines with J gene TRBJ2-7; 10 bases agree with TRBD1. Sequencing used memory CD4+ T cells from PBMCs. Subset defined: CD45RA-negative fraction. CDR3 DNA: TGTGCCAGTAGTCTGACCGGGACAGGGGTCGAGCAGTACTTC. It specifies CASSLTGTGVEQYF.